This T cell receptor (beta chain) was obtained from a study of T cells after posttransplantation cyclophosphamide. General observations from the study: Later blood repertoires were often dominated by clones from the donor CD8+ memory compartment.

Turning to this clone: Antigen unknown.

This CDR3 has 17 amino acids. The germline gives CDR1 MDHEN, CDR2 SYDVKM. V was cut by 6 bases and J by 5 bases, with 25 bases left in between. Treatment was busulfan-fludarabine conditioning, a marrow graft, and cyclophosphamide on days +3 and +4. Data came from immunoSEQ multiplex PCR; TCRdb stores just in-frame clones and leaves some out. The table shows over 3,500 clones, with 77% occurring only once. The input for sequencing was PBMCs, taken about 29 days after a stem cell transplant with posttransplant cyclophosphamide. The V call is TRBV28, the J call TRBJ2-5; a weak D match, TRBD2 (8 bases). The clonotype was recovered from a male patient aged 45-59 years who received an allogeneic stem cell transplant from an unrelated donor, was CMV-positive, and had acute GVHD only. Part of the T cell pool may stem from the graft donor. CDR3 in amino acids: CASSPGGLGGVGETQYF. DNA of the CDR3: TGTGCCAGCAGCCCGGGGGGGTTAGGGGGCGTGGGGGAGACCCAGTACTTC.